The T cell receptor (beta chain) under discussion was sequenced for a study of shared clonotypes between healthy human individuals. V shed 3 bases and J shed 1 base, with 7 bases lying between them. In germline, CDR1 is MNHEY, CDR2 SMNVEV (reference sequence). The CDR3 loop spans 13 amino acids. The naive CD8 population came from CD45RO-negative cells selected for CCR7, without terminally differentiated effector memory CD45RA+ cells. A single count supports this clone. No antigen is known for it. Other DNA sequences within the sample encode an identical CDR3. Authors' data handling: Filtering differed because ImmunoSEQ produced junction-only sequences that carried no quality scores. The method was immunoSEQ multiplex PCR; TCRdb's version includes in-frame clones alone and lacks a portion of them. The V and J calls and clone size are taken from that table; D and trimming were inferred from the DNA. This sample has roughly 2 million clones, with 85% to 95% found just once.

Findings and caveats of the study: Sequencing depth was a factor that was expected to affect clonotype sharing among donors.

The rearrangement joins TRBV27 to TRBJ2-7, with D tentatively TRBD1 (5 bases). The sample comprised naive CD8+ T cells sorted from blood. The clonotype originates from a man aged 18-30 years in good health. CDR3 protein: CASSFGASYEQYF. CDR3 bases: TGTGCCAGCAGTTTTGGGGCGTCCTACGAGCAGTACTTC.